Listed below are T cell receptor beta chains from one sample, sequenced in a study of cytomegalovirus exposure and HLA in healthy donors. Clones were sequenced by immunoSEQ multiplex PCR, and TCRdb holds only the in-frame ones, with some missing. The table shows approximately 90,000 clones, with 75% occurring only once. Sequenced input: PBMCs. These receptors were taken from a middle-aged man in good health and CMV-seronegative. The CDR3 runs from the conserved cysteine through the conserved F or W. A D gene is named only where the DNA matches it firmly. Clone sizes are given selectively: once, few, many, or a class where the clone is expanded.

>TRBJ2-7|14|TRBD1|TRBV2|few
CASSAPGQGYEQYF
TGTGCCAGCAGTGCACCGGGACAGGGCTACGAGCAGTACTTC
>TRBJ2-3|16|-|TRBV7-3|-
CASSLIGGTGTDTQYF
TGTGCCAGCAGCTTAATCGGGGGAACCGGCACAGATACGCAGTATTTT
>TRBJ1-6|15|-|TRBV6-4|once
CASRKESSYNSPLHF
TGTGCCAGCAGGAAAGAGAGCTCCTATAATTCACCCCTCCACTTT
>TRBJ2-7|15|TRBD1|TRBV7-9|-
CASRSGQGTPYEQYF
TGTGCCAGCAGGTCGGGACAGGGTACCCCCTACGAGCAGTACTTC
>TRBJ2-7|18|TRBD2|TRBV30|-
CAWSTRDTGLAGVDEQYF
TGTGCCTGGTCAACCCGGGACACAGGACTAGCGGGAGTCGACGAGCAGTACTTC
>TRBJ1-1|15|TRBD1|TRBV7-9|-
CASCPGQAMNTEAFF
TGTGCCAGCTGCCCGGGACAGGCGATGAACACTGAAGCTTTCTTT
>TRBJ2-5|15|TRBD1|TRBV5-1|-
CASSLEGATFETQYF
TGCGCCAGCAGCTTGGAGGGGGCCACCTTTGAGACCCAGTACTTC
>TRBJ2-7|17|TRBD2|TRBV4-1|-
CASSPLGLAGGDHEQYF
TGCGCCAGCAGCCCTCTCGGGCTAGCGGGAGGGGACCACGAGCAGTACTTC
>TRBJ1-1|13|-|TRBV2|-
CASRSEVDTEAFF
TGTGCCAGCAGGTCGGAGGTGGACACTGAAGCTTTCTTT
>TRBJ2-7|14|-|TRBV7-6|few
CASSRSTRAYEQYF
TGTGCCAGCAGCCGTTCCACTAGGGCCTACGAGCAGTACTTC
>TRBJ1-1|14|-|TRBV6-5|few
CASSYRQKNTEAFF
TGTGCCAGCAGTTACCGACAGAAGAACACTGAAGCTTTCTTT
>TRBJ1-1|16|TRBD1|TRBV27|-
CASSLSPTGGYTEAFF
TGTGCCAGCAGTTTATCTCCGACAGGGGGCTACACTGAAGCTTTCTTT
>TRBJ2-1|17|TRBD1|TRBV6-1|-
CVSSELWDRGFGNEQFF
TGTGTCAGCAGTGAACTTTGGGACAGGGGGTTCGGCAATGAGCAGTTCTTC
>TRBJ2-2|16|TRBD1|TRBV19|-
CASSIPGQGHTGELFF
TGTGCCAGTAGTATTCCGGGACAGGGACACACCGGGGAGCTGTTTTTT
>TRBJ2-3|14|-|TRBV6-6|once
CASRQAGGRDTQYF
TGTGCCAGCCGACAGGCCGGCGGTCGGGATACGCAGTATTTT
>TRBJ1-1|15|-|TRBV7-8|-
CASSFLLTGNTEAFF
TGTGCCAGCAGCTTCCTCCTGACAGGGAACACTGAAGCTTTCTTT
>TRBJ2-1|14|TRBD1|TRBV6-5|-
CASVGDRARNEQFF
TGTGCCAGTGTCGGGGACAGGGCTAGGAATGAGCAGTTCTTC
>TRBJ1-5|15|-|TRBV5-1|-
CASSPEGGPSQPQHF
TGCGCCAGCAGCCCGGAGGGGGGGCCCAGTCAGCCCCAGCATTTT
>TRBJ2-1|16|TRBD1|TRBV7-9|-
CASSFPIGTADNEQFF
TGTGCCAGCAGCTTCCCCATCGGGACAGCCGACAATGAGCAGTTCTTC
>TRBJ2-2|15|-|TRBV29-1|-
CSVELSGGLAGELFF
TGCAGCGTTGAATTATCAGGGGGGTTAGCCGGGGAGCTGTTTTTT
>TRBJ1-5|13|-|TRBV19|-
CASRGQVNQPQHF
TGTGCCAGTAGAGGCCAGGTCAATCAGCCCCAGCATTTT
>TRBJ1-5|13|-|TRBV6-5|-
CASSSRDNQPQHF
TGTGCCAGCAGTTCCCGGGACAATCAGCCCCAGCATTTT
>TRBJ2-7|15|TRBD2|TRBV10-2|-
CASSERVGGSYEQYF
TGCGCCAGCAGTGAGAGAGTCGGGGGGTCCTACGAGCAGTACTTC
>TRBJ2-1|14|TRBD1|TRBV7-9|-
CASSWPGTGREQFF
TGTGCCAGCAGCTGGCCCGGGACAGGGCGCGAGCAGTTCTTC
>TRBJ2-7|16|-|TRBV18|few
CASSPPAGRSTYEQYF
TGTGCCAGCTCACCACCGGCAGGGAGGAGTACCTACGAGCAGTACTTC
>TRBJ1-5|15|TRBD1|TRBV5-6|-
CASSLRGQGHQPQHF
TGTGCCAGCAGCTTGAGGGGACAGGGCCATCAGCCCCAGCATTTT
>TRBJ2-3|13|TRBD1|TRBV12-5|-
CASGTGATDTQYF
TGTGCTAGTGGGACAGGGGCCACAGATACGCAGTATTTT